This TCR beta chain is from a study of shared clonotypes between healthy human individuals. To note about this clone: Its antigen is still unknown.

The V and J ends lost 4 bases and 2 bases, in that order; junction bases with no gene match: 12. The CDR3 spans 19 residues. Germline lookup yields CDR1 LGHNA and CDR2 YNFKEQ. Study-wide points: Since donors were few, the genetic and exposure-history diversity represented was limited.

DNA at about 210 ng, 25,000 to 35,000 T cell genomes, went into sorted-subset replicate PCRs. Generated by immunoSEQ multiplex PCR, the TCRdb table keeps only in-frame clones and is missing some. This table has about 520,000 clones, roughly 95% appearing once. Recent vaccinations or acute infections were absent in the healthy HIV-negative adult donors. The sample consisted of naive CD4+ T cells sorted from blood. The subset was: CD45RA+ positively selected. This receptor was identified in a woman under 40 in good health. The chain carries TRBV4-2 and TRBJ2-3, with 13 bases that match TRBD2. The CDR3: CASSPVGTSGRGFTDTQYF. The CDR3 nucleotides are TGTGCCAGCAGCCCAGTCGGCACTAGCGGGAGGGGGTTCACAGATACGCAGTATTTT.